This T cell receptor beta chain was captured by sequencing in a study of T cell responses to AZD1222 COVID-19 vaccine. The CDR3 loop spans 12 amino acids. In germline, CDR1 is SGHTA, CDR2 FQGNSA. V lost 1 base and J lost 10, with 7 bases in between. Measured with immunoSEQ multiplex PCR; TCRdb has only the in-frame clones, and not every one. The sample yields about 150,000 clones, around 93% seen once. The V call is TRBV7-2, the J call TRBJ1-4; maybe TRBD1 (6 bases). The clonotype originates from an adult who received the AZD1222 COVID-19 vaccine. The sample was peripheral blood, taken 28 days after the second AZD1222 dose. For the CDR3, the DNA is TGTGCCAGCAGCTTAGAGGGGGGAAAACTGTTTTTT. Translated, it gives CASSLEGGKLFF.